Below, one T cell receptor beta chain is given with its context. The antigen remains unidentified. The data derive from a study of beta chain features in type 1 diabetes. The CDR3 loop spans 14 amino acids. The V gene lost 3 bases and the J gene lost 1 base, with 10 bases spanning the gap. The germline V gene encodes CDR1 SGHNT and CDR2 YYREEE (reference sequence). The whole isolated RNA underwent reverse transcription, so sequencing captured expressed TCRB transcripts. Profiled with immunoSEQ multiplex PCR; TCRdb holds only in-frame clones, not every one. The data show roughly 730,000 clones, over 10% seen once. General observations from the study: Type 1 diabetes patients had fewer VDJ junction insertions and more deletions. Type 1 diabetes patients showed a moderate but significant shortening of TCRB CDR3s in all four CD4+ subsets.

Sequencing input: naive CD4+ T cells from blood. The clonotype was recovered from a man between 18 and 29 years old with type 1 diabetes. This sequence joins TRBV5-4 and TRBJ1-1, with D hard to call. CDR3 sequence (DNA): TGTGCCAGCAGCTCCTTTCGACAGAACACTGAAGCTTTCTTT. Translation: CASSSFRQNTEAFF.